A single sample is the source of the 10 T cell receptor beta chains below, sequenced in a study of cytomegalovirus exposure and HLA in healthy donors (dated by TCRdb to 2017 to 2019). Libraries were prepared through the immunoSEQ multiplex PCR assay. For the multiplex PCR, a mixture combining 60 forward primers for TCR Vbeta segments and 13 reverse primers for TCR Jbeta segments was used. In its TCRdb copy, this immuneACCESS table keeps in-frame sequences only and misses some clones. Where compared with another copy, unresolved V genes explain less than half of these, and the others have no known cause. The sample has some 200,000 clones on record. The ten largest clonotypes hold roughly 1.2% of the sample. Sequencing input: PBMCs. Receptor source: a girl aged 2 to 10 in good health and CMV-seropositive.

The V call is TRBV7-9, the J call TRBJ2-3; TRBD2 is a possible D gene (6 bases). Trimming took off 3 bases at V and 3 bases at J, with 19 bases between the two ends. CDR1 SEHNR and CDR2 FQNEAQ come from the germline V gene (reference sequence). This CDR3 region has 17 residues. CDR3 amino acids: CASSFRASRGKTDTQYF. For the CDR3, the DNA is TGTGCCAGCAGCTTTAGGGCAAGCCGCGGGAAAACAGATACGCAGTATTTT.

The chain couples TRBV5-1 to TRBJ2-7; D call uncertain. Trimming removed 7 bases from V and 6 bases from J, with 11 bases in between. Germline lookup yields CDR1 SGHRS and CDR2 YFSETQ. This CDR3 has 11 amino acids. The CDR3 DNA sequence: TGCGCCAGCGCCGCGGCCAGCGAGCAGTACTTC. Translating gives CASAAASEQYF.

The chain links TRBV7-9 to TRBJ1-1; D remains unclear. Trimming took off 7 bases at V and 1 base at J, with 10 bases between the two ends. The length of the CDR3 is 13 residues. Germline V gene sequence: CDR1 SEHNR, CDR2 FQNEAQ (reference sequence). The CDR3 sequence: CASTEVENTEAFF. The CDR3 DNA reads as TGTGCCAGCACAGAGGTGGAGAACACTGAAGCTTTCTTT.

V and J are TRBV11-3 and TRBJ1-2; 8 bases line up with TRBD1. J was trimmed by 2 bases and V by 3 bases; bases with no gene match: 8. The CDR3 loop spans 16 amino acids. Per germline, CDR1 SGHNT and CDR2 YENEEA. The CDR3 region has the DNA TGTGCCAGCAGCTTTAGGCAGGGGGCCAGAAACTATGGCTACACCTTC. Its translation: CASSFRQGARNYGYTF.

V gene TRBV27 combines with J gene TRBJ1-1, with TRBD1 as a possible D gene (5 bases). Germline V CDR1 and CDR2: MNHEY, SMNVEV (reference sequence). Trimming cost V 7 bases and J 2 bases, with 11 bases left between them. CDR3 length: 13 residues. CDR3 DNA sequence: TGTGCCAGCACGGGGAGGGGCAACACTGAAGCTTTCTTT. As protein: CASTGRGNTEAFF.

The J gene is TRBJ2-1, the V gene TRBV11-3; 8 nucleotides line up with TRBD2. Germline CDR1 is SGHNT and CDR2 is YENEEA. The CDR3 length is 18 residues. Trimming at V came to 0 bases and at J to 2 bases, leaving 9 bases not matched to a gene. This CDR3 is CASSLDRRNGRAYNEQFF. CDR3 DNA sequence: TGTGCCAGCAGCTTAGATAGGCGGAACGGGAGGGCCTACAATGAGCAGTTCTTC.

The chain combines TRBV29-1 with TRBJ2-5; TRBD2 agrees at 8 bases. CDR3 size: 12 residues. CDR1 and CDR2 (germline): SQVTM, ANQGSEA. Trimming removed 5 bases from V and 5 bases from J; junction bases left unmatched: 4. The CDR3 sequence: CSVWPSGETQYF. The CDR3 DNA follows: TGCAGCGTTTGGCCTAGCGGGGAGACCCAGTACTTC. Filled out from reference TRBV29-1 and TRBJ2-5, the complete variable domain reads SAVISQKPSRDICQRGTSLTIQCQVDSQVTMMFWYRQQPGQSLTLIATANQGSEATYESGFVIDKFPISRPNLTFSTLTVSNMSPEDSSIYLCSVWPSGETQYFGPGTRLLVL.

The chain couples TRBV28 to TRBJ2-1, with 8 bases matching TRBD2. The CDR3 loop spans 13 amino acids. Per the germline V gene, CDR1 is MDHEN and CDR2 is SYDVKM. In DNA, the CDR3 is TGTGCTCTAGCGGGCCGCTCCTACAATGAGCAGTTCTTC. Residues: CALAGRSYNEQFF. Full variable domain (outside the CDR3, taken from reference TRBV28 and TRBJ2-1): DVKVTQSSRYLVKRTGEKVFLECVQDMDHENMFWYRQDPGLGLRLIYFSYDVKMKEKGDIPEGYSVSREKKERFSLILESASTNQTSMYLCALAGRSYNEQFFGPGTRLTVL.

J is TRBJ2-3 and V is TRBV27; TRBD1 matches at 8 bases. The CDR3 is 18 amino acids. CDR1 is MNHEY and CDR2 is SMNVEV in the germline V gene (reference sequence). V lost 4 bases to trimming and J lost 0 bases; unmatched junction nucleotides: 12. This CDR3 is CASSSGGVAVLSTDTQYF. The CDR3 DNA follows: TGTGCCAGCAGTTCAGGGGGCGTGGCAGTTTTGAGCACAGATACGCAGTATTTT.

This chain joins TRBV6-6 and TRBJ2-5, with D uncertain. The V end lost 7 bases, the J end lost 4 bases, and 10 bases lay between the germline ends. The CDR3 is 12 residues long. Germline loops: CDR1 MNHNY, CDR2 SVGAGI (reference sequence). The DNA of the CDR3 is TGTGCCAGCACCCAGGCCGGAGAGACCCAGTACTTC. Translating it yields CASTQAGETQYF.